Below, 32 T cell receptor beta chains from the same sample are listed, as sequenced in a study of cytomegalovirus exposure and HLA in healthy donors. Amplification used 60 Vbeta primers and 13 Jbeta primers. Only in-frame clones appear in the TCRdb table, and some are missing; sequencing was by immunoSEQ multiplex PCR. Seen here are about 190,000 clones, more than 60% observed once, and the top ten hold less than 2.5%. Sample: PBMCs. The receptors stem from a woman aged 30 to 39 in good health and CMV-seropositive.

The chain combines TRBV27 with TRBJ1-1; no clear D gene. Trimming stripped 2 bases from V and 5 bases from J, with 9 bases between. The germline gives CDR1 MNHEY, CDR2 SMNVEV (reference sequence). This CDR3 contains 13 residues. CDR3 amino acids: CASSLIRETEAFF. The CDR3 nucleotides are TGTGCCAGCAGTTTAATCCGGGAAACTGAAGCTTTCTTT.

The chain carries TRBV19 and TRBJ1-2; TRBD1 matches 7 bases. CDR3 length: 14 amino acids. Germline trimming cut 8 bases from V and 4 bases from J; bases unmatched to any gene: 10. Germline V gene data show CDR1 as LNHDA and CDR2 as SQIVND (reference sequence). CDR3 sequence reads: CASRLRGPFYGYTF. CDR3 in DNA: TGTGCCAGTCGACTGAGGGGGCCCTTCTATGGCTACACCTTC.

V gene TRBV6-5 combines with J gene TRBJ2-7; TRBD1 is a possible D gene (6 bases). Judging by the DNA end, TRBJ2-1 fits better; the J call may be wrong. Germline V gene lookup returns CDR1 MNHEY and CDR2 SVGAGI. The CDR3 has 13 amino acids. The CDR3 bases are TGTGCCAGCAGTTTTACAGGGTACAATGAGCAGTTCTTC. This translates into CASSFTGYNEQFF.

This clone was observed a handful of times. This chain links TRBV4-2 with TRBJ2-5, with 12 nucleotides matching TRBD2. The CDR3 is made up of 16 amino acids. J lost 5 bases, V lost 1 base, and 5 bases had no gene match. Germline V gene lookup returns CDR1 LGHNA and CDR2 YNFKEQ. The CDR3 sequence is CASSQGPSGGVETQYF. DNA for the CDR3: TGTGCCAGCAGCCAAGGGCCTAGCGGGGGGGTGGAGACCCAGTACTTC.

The CDR3 is CASSVDPGTYEQYF. As DNA, the CDR3 is TGTGCCAGCAGCGTAGATCCAGGGACCTACGAGCAGTACTTC. V gene TRBV9 combines with J gene TRBJ2-7; D is perhaps TRBD1 (5 bases). Germline lookup yields CDR1 SGDLS and CDR2 YYNGEE. The CDR3 is 14 amino acids. V was clipped by 0 bases and J by 2 bases, with 9 bases between them.

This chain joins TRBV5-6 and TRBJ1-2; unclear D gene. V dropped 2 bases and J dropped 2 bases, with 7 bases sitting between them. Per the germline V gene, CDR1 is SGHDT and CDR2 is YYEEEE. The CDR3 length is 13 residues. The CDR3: CASSFGTNYGYTF. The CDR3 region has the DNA TGTGCCAGCAGCTTTGGCACCAACTATGGCTACACCTTC.

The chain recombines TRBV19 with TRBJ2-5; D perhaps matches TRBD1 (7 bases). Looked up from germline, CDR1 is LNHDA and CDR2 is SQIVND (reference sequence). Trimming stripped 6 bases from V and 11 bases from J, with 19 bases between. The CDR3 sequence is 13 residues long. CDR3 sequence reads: CASSIVGGREQYF. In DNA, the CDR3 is TGTGCCAGTAGCATTGTAGGGGGCCGGGAGCAGTACTTC.

Here the CDR3 reads CASSELSSGETQYF. CDR3 sequence (DNA): TGTGCCAGCAGTGAATTGAGTAGCGGAGAGACCCAGTACTTC. The rearrangement uses TRBV2 and TRBJ2-5, with a weak D call TRBD2 (6 bases). Between the trimmed V and J ends, which lost 2 bases and 4 bases, there was a span of 11 bases. Germline CDR1 SNHLY, CDR2 FYNNEI. The CDR3 is 14 residues long.

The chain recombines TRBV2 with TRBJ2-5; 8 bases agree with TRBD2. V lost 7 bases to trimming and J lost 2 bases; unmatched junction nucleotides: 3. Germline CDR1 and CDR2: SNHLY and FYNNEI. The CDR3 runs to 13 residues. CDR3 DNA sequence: TGTGCCAGCACACTAGCGGCTCAAGAGACCCAGTACTTC. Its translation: CASTLAAQETQYF.

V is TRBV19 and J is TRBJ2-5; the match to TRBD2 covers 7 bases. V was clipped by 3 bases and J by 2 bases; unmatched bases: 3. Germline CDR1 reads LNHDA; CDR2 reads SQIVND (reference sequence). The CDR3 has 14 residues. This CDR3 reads CASSILADQETQYF. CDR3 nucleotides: TGTGCCAGTAGTATTCTAGCGGATCAAGAGACCCAGTACTTC.

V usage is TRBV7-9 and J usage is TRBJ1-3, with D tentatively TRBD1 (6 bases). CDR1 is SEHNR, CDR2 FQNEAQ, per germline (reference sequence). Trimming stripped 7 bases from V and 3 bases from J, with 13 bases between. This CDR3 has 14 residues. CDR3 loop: CASNRDRFGNTIYF. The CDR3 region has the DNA TGTGCCAGCAATAGAGACAGGTTTGGAAACACCATATATTTT.

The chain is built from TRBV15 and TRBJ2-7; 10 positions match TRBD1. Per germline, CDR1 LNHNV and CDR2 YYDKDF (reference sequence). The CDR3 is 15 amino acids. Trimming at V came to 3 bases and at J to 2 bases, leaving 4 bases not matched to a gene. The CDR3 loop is CATSRGTGVAYEQYF. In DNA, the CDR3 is TGTGCCACCAGCAGGGGGACAGGGGTTGCCTACGAGCAGTACTTC.

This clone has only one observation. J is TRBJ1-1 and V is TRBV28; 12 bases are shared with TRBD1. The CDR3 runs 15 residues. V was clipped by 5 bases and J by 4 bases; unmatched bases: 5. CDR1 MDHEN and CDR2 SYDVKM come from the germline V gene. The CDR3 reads CASSPGQGARTEAFF. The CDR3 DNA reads TGTGCCAGCAGTCCGGGACAGGGGGCGCGCACTGAAGCTTTCTTT.

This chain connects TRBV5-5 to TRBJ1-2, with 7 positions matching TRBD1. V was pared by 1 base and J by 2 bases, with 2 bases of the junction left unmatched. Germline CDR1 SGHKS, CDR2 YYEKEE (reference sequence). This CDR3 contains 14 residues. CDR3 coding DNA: TGTGCCAGCAGCTTGACGACAGGGAACTATGGCTACACCTTC. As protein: CASSLTTGNYGYTF.

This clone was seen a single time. The CDR3, as DNA: TGTGCCAGCAGCGTAGACCCCCCCGGGACAGTTAACACCGGGGAGCTGTTTTTT. Amino acids: CASSVDPPGTVNTGELFF. This rearrangement joins TRBV9 to TRBJ2-2, with 7 bases that match TRBD1. The trim removed 0 bases at V and 2 bases at J, leaving 10 bases unmatched. The length of the CDR3 is 18 residues. Germline-derived CDR1 and CDR2 are SGDLS and YYNGEE.

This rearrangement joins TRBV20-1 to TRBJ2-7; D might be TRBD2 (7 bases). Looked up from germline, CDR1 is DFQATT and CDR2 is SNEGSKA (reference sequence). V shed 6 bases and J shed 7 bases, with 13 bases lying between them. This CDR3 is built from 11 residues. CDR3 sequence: CSAIGGGEQYF. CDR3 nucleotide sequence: TGCAGTGCCATAGGGGGGGGAGAGCAGTACTTC.

In DNA form, the CDR3 reads TGTGCCACCAGCAGAGATCCCGATCAGCCCCAGCATTTT. Encoded protein: CATSRDPDQPQHF. The chain is built from TRBV15 and TRBJ1-5; D unclear. The germline gives CDR1 LNHNV, CDR2 YYDKDF (reference sequence). The CDR3 has 13 residues. Trimming shortened V by 0 bases and J by 5 bases, and 5 bases separated the two germline ends.

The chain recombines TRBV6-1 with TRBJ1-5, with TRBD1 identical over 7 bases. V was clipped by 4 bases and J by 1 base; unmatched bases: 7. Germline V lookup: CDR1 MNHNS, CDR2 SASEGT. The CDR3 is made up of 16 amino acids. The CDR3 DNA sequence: TGTGCCAGCAGTGGACAGGGACTGTGGAGCAATCAGCCCCAGCATTTT. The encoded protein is CASSGQGLWSNQPQHF.

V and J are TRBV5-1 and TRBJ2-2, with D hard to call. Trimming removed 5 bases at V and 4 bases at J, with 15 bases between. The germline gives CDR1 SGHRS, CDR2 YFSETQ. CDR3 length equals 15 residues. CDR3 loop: CASSYTGSITGELFF. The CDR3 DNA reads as TGCGCCAGCAGTTACACCGGGTCCATCACCGGGGAGCTGTTTTTT.

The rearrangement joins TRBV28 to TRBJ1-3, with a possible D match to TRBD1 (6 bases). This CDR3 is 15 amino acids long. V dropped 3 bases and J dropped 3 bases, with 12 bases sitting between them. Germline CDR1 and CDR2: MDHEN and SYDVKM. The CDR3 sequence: CASSFAGARGNTIYF. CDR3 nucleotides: TGTGCCAGCAGTTTTGCGGGGGCGCGTGGAAACACCATATATTTT.

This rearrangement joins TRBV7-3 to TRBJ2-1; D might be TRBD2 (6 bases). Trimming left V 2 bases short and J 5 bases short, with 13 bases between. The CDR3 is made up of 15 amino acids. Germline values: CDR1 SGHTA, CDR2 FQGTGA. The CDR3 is CASSLGASAHNEQFF. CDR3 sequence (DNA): TGTGCCAGCAGCTTAGGGGCTAGCGCCCACAATGAGCAGTTCTTC.

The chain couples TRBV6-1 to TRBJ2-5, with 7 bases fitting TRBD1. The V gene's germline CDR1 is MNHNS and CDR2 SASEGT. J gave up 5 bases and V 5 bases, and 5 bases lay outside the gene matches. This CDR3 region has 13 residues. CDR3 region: CASSNRGRETQYF. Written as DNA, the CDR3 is TGTGCCAGCAGTAACAGGGGCCGGGAGACCCAGTACTTC.

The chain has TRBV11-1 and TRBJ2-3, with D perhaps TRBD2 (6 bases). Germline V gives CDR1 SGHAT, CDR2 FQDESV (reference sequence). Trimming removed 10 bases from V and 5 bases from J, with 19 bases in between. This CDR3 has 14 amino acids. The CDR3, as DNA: TGTGCCATCTCCCGGGGGACTCCCCAAGATACGCAGTATTTT. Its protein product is CAISRGTPQDTQYF. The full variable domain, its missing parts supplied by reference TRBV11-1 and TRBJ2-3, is EAEVAQSPRYKITEKSQAVAFWCDPISGHATLYWYRQILGQGPELLVQFQDESVVDDSQLPKDRFSAERLKGVDSTLKIQPAELGDSAMYLCAISRGTPQDTQYFGPGTRLTVL.

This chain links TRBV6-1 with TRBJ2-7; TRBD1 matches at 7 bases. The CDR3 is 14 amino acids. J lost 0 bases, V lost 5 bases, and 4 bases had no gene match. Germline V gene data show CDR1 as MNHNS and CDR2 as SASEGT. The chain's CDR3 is CASSSTGSSYEQYF. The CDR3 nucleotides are TGTGCCAGCAGTTCGACAGGGAGCTCCTACGAGCAGTACTTC.

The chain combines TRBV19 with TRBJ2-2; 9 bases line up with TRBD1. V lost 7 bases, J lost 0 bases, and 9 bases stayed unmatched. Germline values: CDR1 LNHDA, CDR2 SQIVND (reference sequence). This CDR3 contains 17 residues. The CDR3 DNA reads TGTGCCAGTATCGGGACAGGGTTTGTTCCGAACACCGGGGAGCTGTTTTTT. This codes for CASIGTGFVPNTGELFF.

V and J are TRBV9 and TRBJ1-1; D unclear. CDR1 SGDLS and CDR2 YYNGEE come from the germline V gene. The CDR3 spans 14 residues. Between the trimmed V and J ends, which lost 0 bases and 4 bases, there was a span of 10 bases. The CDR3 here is CASSVVASSTEAFF. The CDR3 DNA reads TGTGCCAGCAGCGTAGTCGCCTCGAGCACTGAAGCTTTCTTT.

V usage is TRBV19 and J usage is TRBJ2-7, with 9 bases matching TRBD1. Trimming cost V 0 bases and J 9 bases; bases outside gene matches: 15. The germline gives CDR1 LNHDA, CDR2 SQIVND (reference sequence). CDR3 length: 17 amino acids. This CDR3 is CASSIDYPLDRGSVQYF. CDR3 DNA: TGTGCCAGTAGTATAGATTATCCTCTGGACAGGGGATCGGTGCAGTACTTC.

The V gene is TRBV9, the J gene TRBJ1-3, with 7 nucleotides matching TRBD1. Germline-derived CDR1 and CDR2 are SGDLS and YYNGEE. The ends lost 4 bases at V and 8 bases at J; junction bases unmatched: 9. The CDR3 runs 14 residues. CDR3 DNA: TGTGCCAGCAGCATACGACAGGGCGCGGACACCATATATTTT. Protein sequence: CASSIRQGADTIYF.

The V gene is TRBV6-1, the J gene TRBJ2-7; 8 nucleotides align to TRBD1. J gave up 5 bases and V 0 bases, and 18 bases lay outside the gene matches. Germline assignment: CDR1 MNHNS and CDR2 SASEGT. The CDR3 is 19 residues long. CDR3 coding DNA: TGTGCCAGCAGTGAAGCGCTTCCAGGCTTCAGACAGGGGTTCCACGAGCAGTACTTC. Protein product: CASSEALPGFRQGFHEQYF.

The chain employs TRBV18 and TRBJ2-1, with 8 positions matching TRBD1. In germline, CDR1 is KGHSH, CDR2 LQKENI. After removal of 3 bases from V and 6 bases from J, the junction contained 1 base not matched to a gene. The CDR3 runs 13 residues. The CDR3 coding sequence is TGTGCCAGCTCACCGGACAGGGTCAATGAGCAGTTCTTC. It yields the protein CASSPDRVNEQFF.

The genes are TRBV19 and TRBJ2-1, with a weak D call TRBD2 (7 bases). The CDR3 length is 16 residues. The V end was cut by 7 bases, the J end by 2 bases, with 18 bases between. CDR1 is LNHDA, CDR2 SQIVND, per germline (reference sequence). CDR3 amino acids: CASTRGGAQAYNEQFF. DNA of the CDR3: TGTGCCAGTACCAGAGGGGGGGCCCAAGCCTACAATGAGCAGTTCTTC.

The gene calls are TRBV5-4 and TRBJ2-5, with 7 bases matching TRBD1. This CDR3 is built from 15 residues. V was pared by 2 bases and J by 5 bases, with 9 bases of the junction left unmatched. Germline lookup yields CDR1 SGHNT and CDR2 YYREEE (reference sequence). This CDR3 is CASSLVEGAGETQYF. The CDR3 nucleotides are TGTGCCAGCAGCTTAGTTGAGGGGGCTGGGGAGACCCAGTACTTC. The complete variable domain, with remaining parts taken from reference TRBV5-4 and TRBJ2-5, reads ETGVTQSPTHLIKTRGQQVTLRCSSQSGHNTVSWYQQALGQGPQFIFQYYREEENGRGNFPPRFSGLQFPNYSSELNVNALELDDSALYLCASSLVEGAGETQYFGPGTRLLVL.